This TCR beta chain was documented in a study of response to subunit inactivated influenza vaccine. Germline lookup yields CDR1 SGHAT and CDR2 FQDESV (reference sequence). V shed 3 bases and J 5 bases; nucleotides not matched to a gene: 13. CDR3 length equals 18 residues. TCRdb re-called the RT-PCR reads through MiXCR, storing one row per CDR3 protein. The sample carries approximately 170,000 distinct CDR3 sequences, roughly 12% recorded once. These data were likewise used in another study, on T cells expressing NK-cell markers. Per that study: Making the TCR beta cDNA relied on 5'RACE template switching with UMIs. Obtained from sorted CD3+CD56+NKG2C+, CD3+CD56+NKG2C- and CD3+CD56-NKG2C+ T cells were the TCR beta repertoires. An anti-gamma-delta TCR antibody was added in several experiments. It restricted sorting to alpha-beta TCR-expressing T cells. Dominant NKG2C+ clonotypes were found to form about 1.0-7.5% of CD8+ T cells in over 5 donors. The study found these clonotypes also leading the CD3+CD56-NKG2C+ fraction in a few donors.

The chain joins TRBV11-1 to TRBJ2-1; TRBD2 aligns across 10 bases. The TCR comes from a man aged 50 to 59 who received an inactivated influenza vaccine. This material consisted of CD8+ T cells sorted from PBMCs, taken 11 to 12 days after vaccination. The CDR3 loop reads CASSFRTSGSQKDNEQFF. CDR3 DNA sequence: TGTGCCAGCAGCTTCCGGACTAGCGGAAGTCAGAAGGACAATGAGCAGTTCTTC.